The rows below give T cell receptor beta chains drawn from one sample of a study of Tregs in tolerant kidney transplant recipients. Clones were read by immunoSEQ multiplex PCR, and TCRdb kept only the in-frame ones, dropping some. Of about 240,000 clones detected, roughly 84% appear once; the ten largest clones hold about 0.64%. Sequenced sample: CD4+ T cells from blood. All receptors come from a human donor in good health. CDR3s include the opening cysteine and the closing phenylalanine or tryptophan. D genes are given only for firm matches. A clone size is listed for some rows: how often the clone was seen (once, few, many), or a class if it is expanded.

TRBJ2-7	NA	TRBV11-2	TRBD2	TGTGCCAGCAGCTTAGGGGCTAGCGGGAGTGGTTCCGGTGTGCAGTACTTC	CASSLGASGSGSGVQYF
TRBJ2-7	NA	TRBV5-4	TRBD2	TGTGCCAGCAGCTTGGCCGGGACTAACGAGCAGTACTTC	CASSLAGTNEQYF
TRBJ2-3	NA	TRBV5-1	TRBD2	TGCGCCAGCAGCTTGGCGACTAGCGAATCCACAGATACGCAGTATTTT	CASSLATSESTDTQYF
TRBJ2-5	few	TRBV21-1	NA	TGTGCCAGCAGCAAAATGCCAGGGCCCCAAGAGACCCAGTACTTC	CASSKMPGPQETQYF
TRBJ1-4	NA	TRBV5-1	TRBD1	TGCGCCAGCGGACAGGGTTCTCCTAATGAAAAACTGTTTTTT	CASGQGSPNEKLFF
TRBJ2-5	NA	TRBV18	NA	TGTGCCAGCTCGCCACCGCCTTTGAGGGAGACCCAGTACTTC	CASSPPPLRETQYF
TRBJ1-3	NA	TRBV5-6	NA	TGTGCCAGCAGCCCGGGGTCCCGAGGTGGAAACACCATATATTTT	CASSPGSRGGNTIYF
TRBJ1-2	NA	TRBV6-5	NA	TGTGCCAGCAGTTACTCGTCGCGAGGGACGGGCTATGGCTACACCTTC	CASSYSSRGTGYGYTF
TRBJ1-1	NA	TRBV5-6	NA	TGTGCCAGCAGCTTGGCGGGGGACAACGGTGGAAACACTGAAGCTTTCTTT	CASSLAGDNGGNTEAFF
TRBJ2-5	NA	TRBV28	NA	TGTGCCAGCAAGGTGGAGTACCAAGAGACCCAGTACTTC	CASKVEYQETQYF
TRBJ1-1	NA	TRBV18	NA	TGTGCCAGCTCTGGGACTGCGACCACTGAAGCTTTCTTT	CASSGTATTEAFF
TRBJ1-6	NA	TRBV19	NA	TGTGCCAGTAGTATACGGAGCGGGGGATCACCCCTCCACTTT	CASSIRSGGSPLHF
TRBJ1-1	NA	TRBV28	NA	TGTGCCAGCACCGTGACAGAGAACACTGAAGCTTTCTTT	CASTVTENTEAFF
TRBJ2-3	NA	TRBV5-1	TRBD2	TGCGCCAGCAGCTTCGTTGGAGCGGGAAGCACAGATACGCAGTATTTT	CASSFVGAGSTDTQYF
TRBJ1-1	NA	TRBV29-1	NA	TGCAGCGTTACCCAGGACCCGAACACTGAAGCTTTCTTT	CSVTQDPNTEAFF
TRBJ1-6	few	TRBV27	TRBD1	TGTGCCAGCAAGGGGACAGGGGGTTCACCCCTCCACTTT	CASKGTGGSPLHF
TRBJ1-3	NA	TRBV21-1	NA	TGTGCCAGCAGCCTGTCGTGTCGACAGGCGGTGACTCTGGAGAACACCATATATTTT	CASSLSCRQAVTLENTIYF
TRBJ2-7	once	TRBV5-6	NA	TGTGCCAGCAGCCAGGGGACCCCCCGTAGCTCCTACGAGCAGTACTTC	CASSQGTPRSSYEQYF
TRBJ2-1	NA	TRBV18	NA	TGTGCCAGCTCACCACCGGGGCGTCTCCAACTCAACAATGAGCAGTTCTTC	CASSPPGRLQLNNEQFF
TRBJ2-5	NA	TRBV4-2	TRBD2	TGTGCCAGCAGCCAAGACACGGGGACTAGCGGGCAAGAGACCCAGTACTTC	CASSQDTGTSGQETQYF
TRBJ1-2	NA	TRBV19	TRBD1	TGTGCCAGTAGCGATACAGGGGGGACTAACTATGGCTACACCTTC	CASSDTGGTNYGYTF
TRBJ1-1	NA	TRBV5-1	NA	TGCGCCAGCAGCCCGATAGGGGGGCTTAGCACTGAAGCTTTCTTT	CASSPIGGLSTEAFF
TRBJ2-5	once	TRBV5-1	TRBD1	TGCGCCAGCAGCTTGAGTGGCAGGGGGCTCCAAGAGACCCAGTACTTC	CASSLSGRGLQETQYF
TRBJ1-4	NA	TRBV11-2	NA	TGTGCCAGCAGTCCCTGGACCGTGTCGGGTGAAAAACTGTTTTTT	CASSPWTVSGEKLFF
TRBJ2-2	NA	TRBV5-1	NA	TGCGCCAGCAGCTCTGTAAGGGCGATGGGCACCGGGGAGCTGTTTTTT	CASSSVRAMGTGELFF
TRBJ2-7	NA	TRBV5-1	TRBD2	TGCGCCAGCAGCTTGGGCTCGGGGGGTGGCTCCTACGAGCAGTACTTC	CASSLGSGGGSYEQYF
TRBJ2-7	NA	TRBV7-6	NA	TGTGCCAGCAGCTTAGTTGACGACCGCAACGAGCAGTACTTC	CASSLVDDRNEQYF
TRBJ2-5	few	TRBV6-5	NA	TGTGCCAGCAGTTACTCTACCGTTGCCCTAGAGACCCAGTACTTC	CASSYSTVALETQYF
TRBJ2-3	NA	TRBV30	TRBD2	TGTGCCTGGAGTGGACTAGCGGAGAATACGCAGTATTTT	CAWSGLAENTQYF
TRBJ2-2	NA	TRBV7-3	NA	TGTGCCAGCAGAGAAGGACACAACACCGGGGAGCTGTTTTTT	CASREGHNTGELFF
TRBJ2-1	few	TRBV5-1	TRBD2	TGCGCCAGCAGCTTCCAGCGGGGGGCCTACAATGAGCAGTTCTTC	CASSFQRGAYNEQFF
TRBJ2-7	NA	TRBV5-5	TRBD2	TGTGCCAGCAGCCCCGTGGCTAGCGGGTTCTACGAGCAGTACTTC	CASSPVASGFYEQYF
TRBJ2-3	few	TRBV27	TRBD2	TGTGCCAGCAGGGTAGCGGGCGCTAGCACAGATACGCAGTATTTT	CASRVAGASTDTQYF
TRBJ1-1	NA	TRBV18	NA	TGTGCCAGCTCACCCGCTTTGAACACTGAAGCTTTCTTT	CASSPALNTEAFF
TRBJ1-2	NA	TRBV30	NA	TGTGCTTCATCTATGGGCAGGGCCTTTTCGTACTATGGCTACACCTTC	CASSMGRAFSYYGYTF
TRBJ2-7	NA	TRBV5-4	TRBD2	TGTGCCAGCAGCTGGGGGGCTAGCGGGTTCTACGAGCAGTACTTC	CASSWGASGFYEQYF